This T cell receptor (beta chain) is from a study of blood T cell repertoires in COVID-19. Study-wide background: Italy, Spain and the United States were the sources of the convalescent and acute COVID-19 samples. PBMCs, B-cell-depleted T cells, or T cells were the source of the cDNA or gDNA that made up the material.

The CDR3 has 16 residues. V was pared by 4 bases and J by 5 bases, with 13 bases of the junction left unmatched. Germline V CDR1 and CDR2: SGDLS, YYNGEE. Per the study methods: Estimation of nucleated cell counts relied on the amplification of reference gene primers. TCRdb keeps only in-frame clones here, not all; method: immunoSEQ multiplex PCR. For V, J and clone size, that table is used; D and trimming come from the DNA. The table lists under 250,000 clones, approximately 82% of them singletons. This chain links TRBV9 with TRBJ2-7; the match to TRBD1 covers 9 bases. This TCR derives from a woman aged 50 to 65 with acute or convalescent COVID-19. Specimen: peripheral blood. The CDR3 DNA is TGTGCCAGCAGCACCCGCCGGGACAGGGTCTCGGACGAGCAGTACTTC. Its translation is CASSTRRDRVSDEQYF.